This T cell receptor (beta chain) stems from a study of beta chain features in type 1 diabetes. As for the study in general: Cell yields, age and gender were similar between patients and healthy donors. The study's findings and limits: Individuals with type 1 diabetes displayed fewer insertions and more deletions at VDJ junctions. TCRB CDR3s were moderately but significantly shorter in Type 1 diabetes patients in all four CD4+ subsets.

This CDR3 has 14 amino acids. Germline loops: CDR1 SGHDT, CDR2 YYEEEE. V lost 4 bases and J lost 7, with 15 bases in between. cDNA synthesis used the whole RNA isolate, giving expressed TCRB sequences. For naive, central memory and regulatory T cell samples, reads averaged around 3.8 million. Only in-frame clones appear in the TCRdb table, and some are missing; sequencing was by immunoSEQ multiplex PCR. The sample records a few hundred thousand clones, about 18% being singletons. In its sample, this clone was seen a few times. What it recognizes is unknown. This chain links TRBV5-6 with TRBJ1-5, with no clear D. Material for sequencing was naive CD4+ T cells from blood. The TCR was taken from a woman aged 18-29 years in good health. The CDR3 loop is CASSVGRVTQPQHF. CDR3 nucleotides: TGTGCCAGCAGCGTTGGGAGGGTAACGCAGCCCCAGCATTTT.